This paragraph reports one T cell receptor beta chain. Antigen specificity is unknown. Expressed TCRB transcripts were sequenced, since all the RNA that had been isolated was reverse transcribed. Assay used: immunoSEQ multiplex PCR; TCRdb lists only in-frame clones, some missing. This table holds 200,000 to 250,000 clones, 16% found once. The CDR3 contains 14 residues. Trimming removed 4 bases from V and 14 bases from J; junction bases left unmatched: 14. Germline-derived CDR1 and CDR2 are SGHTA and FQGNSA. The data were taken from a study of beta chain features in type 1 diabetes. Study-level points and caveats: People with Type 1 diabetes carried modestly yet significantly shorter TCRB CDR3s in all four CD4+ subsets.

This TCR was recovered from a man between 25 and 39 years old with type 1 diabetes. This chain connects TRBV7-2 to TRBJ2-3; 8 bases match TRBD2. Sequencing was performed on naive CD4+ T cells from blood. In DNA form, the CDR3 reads TGTGCCAGCAGCTCGCTAGAGACTAGCGATCTTAGGTATTTT. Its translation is CASSSLETSDLRYF.